These T cell receptor beta chains were read from a single sample in a study of cytomegalovirus exposure and HLA in healthy donors. Sequenced by immunoSEQ multiplex PCR; TCRdb stores in-frame clones only, minus some. Of roughly 130,000 clones in the sample, 60% to 85% were seen once. Sequenced input: PBMCs. The receptor source for this set is a man aged 18-30 years in good health and CMV-seronegative. Each CDR3 is given with its conserved first and last residue. A D gene is named only where the DNA matches it firmly. The listing skips clone size in some rows; elsewhere it reads once, few, many or a size class.

clone_size j_call d_call v_call cdr3_nt cdr3_aa
NA TRBJ1-1 TRBD1 TRBV11-3 TGTGCCAGCAGCTCAGGGGGGTCTCGGGGGAGGACTGAAGCTTTCTTT CASSSGGSRGRTEAFF
NA TRBJ2-1 NA TRBV2 TGTGCCAGCCACAAAGTGGGCGGGTACAATGAGCAGTTCTTC CASHKVGGYNEQFF
NA TRBJ1-4 NA TRBV5-5 TGTGCCAGCAGCTTAAGGGAGGGAGCAACTAATGAAAAACTGTTTTTT CASSLREGATNEKLFF
NA TRBJ2-2 TRBD1 TRBV6-5 TGTGCCAGCAGGCCCGGGACAGGGAACACCGGGGAGCTGTTTTTT CASRPGTGNTGELFF
NA TRBJ1-3 NA TRBV7-9 TGTTCCAGCAGCTTCATCGGACTTGCCGCACGAAACACCATATATTTT CSSSFIGLAARNTIYF
NA TRBJ1-2 TRBD1 TRBV6-1 TGTGCCAGCATCCCGACAGGGACCTATGGCTACACCTTC CASIPTGTYGYTF
NA TRBJ2-3 TRBD1 TRBV29-1 TGCAGCGCAGGGGACAGAGTAACAGATACGCAGTATTTT CSAGDRVTDTQYF
once TRBJ2-7 TRBD1 TRBV6-5 TGTGCCAGCAGCCCGCAGGGGGCCTTCTACGAGCAGTACTTC CASSPQGAFYEQYF
NA TRBJ2-6 TRBD1 TRBV5-1 TGCGCCAGCAGCCCAGACGGACAGGCGTACTCTGGGGCCAACGTCCTGACTTTC CASSPDGQAYSGANVLTF
NA TRBJ1-4 TRBD1 TRBV5-1 TGCGCCAGCAGCTTGGCGACAGGGAGCAGTTGGGAAAAACTGTTTTTT CASSLATGSSWEKLFF
NA TRBJ1-2 NA TRBV7-2 TGTGCCAGCAGGTCGAACAGGGAGTACCTCAACCCCTTC CASRSNREYLNPF
NA TRBJ1-2 TRBD1 TRBV19 TGTGCCAGTAGGGACAGGGTTGGCTATGGCTACACCTTC CASRDRVGYGYTF
NA TRBJ1-3 TRBD1 TRBV30 TGTGCCTGGAGTAGGGACAGGGGGCCTTTTTCAGGAAACACCATATATTTT CAWSRDRGPFSGNTIYF
NA TRBJ1-2 NA TRBV14 TGTGCCAGCAGCCAAGTGCGGAGAAACTATGGCTACGCCTTC CASSQVRRNYGYAF
NA TRBJ1-5 NA TRBV7-6 TGTGCCAGCAGCTTAGGACAGTTTCAGCCCCAGCATTTT CASSLGQFQPQHF
NA TRBJ2-5 TRBD1 TRBV7-9 TGTGCCAGCAGCTTAACGATTAACAGGGGTCTAGAGACCCAGTACTTC CASSLTINRGLETQYF
NA TRBJ1-1 NA TRBV6-4 TGTGCCAGCAGTCAAGAGCCTGGGGCCGTAACTGAAGCTTTCTTT CASSQEPGAVTEAFF
NA TRBJ1-2 NA TRBV29-1 TGCAGCGCGTGGACAGACCCACTCTATGGCTACACCTTC CSAWTDPLYGYTF
NA TRBJ1-1 NA TRBV10-3 TGTGCCATCAGAGGTGGGTCGGAGGGACTCGGAGACACTGAAGCTTTCTTT CAIRGGSEGLGDTEAFF
NA TRBJ2-3 NA TRBV12-5 TGTGCTAGTGGTTTGGTACGAGGGATCGTTACAGATACGCAGTATTTT CASGLVRGIVTDTQYF
few TRBJ1-5 NA TRBV7-9 TGTGCCAGCAGCTTCCTCAATCAGCCCCAGCATTTT CASSFLNQPQHF
NA TRBJ1-1 NA TRBV9 TGTGCCAGCAGCGTAGCGGACAGATCGGAAGCTTTCTTT CASSVADRSEAFF
NA TRBJ1-4 NA TRBV9 TGTGCCAGCAGCGGTGGCCCTCGGGATAATGAAAAACTGTTTTTT CASSGGPRDNEKLFF
NA TRBJ2-1 TRBD1 TRBV5-4 TGTGCCAGCAGCTTTGGTGGTGACAGGGGGCGGCATGAGCAGTTCTTC CASSFGGDRGRHEQFF
once TRBJ1-5 TRBD1 TRBV7-2 TGTGCCAGCAGGGAGGGACAGGGGGATCAGCCCCAGCATTTT CASREGQGDQPQHF
NA TRBJ1-5 TRBD1 TRBV19 TGTGCCAGTAGCAGAGGGACAGGGAGCGGCCAGCCCCAGCATTTT CASSRGTGSGQPQHF
few TRBJ2-1 TRBD2 TRBV4-3 TGCGCCAGCAGCCAAGAGCGGGGGGTGTCGGTTAATGAGCAGTTCTTC CASSQERGVSVNEQFF
NA TRBJ1-6 NA TRBV4-3 TGCGCCAGCAGCCAATCCGACGGGGATAATTCACCCCTCCACTTT CASSQSDGDNSPLHF
NA TRBJ1-6 NA TRBV15 TGTGCCACCAGCAGAGATCGGGGAAATTCACCCCTCCACTTT CATSRDRGNSPLHF
many TRBJ1-5 NA TRBV2 TGTGCCAACCATGGGGGAGGGGTTAATCAGCCCCAGCATTTT CANHGGGVNQPQHF
NA TRBJ2-7 TRBD1 TRBV13 TGTGCCAGCAGCTTGGGACAGGGCTACGAGCAGTACTTC CASSLGQGYEQYF
few TRBJ1-1 TRBD1 TRBV5-1 TGCGCCAGCAGCCGAGGGACAGCGAACACTGAAGCTTTCTTT CASSRGTANTEAFF
NA TRBJ1-1 NA TRBV7-2 TGTGCCAGCAGCTTAGCATCGGGTAGGGGCACTGAAGCTTTCTTT CASSLASGRGTEAFF
NA TRBJ2-3 NA TRBV30 TGTGCCCGAGGGCCTCGGGATACGCAGTATTTT CARGPRDTQYF
NA TRBJ1-1 TRBD1 TRBV7-2 TGTGCCAGTAGCTTGGTCCCTCAGGGGGTAGGGACTGAAGCTTTCTTT CASSLVPQGVGTEAFF
NA TRBJ2-1 TRBD2 TRBV6-6 TGTGCCAGCAGTCGGGGGGGCAGGGCCAACAATGAGCAGTTCTTC CASSRGGRANNEQFF
NA TRBJ2-7 NA TRBV6-5 TGTGCCAGCAGCAGGGCCTACTACTCCTACGAGCAGTACTTC CASSRAYYSYEQYF
NA TRBJ1-1 NA TRBV6-5 TGTGCCAGCAGTTACGGGAGGAACACTGAAGCTTTCTTT CASSYGRNTEAFF
NA TRBJ1-2 TRBD1 TRBV30 TGTGCCTGGATTGGGGAAGGGGGCCACTATGGCTACACCTTC CAWIGEGGHYGYTF
NA TRBJ2-1 TRBD1 TRBV6-1 TGTGCCAGCAGTAAGGGACAGGGGGCATATGAGCAGTTCTTC CASSKGQGAYEQFF
NA TRBJ1-5 NA TRBV7-7 TGTGCTAGCAGCCCAGGAGGGGATCAGCCCCAGCATTTT CASSPGGDQPQHF
NA TRBJ1-6 NA TRBV19 TGTGCCAGTAGTATCCGGGGGATTAATTCACCCCTCCACTTT CASSIRGINSPLHF
once TRBJ1-1 TRBD1 TRBV10-3 TGTGCCCACAGGGGACCTGGGACTGAAGCTTTCTTT CAHRGPGTEAFF
NA TRBJ1-2 NA TRBV6-6 TGTGCCAGCAGTGTAAACAGGTTGGACGGGCTAGACTACACCTTC CASSVNRLDGLDYTF
NA TRBJ2-3 TRBD1 TRBV7-2 TGTGCCAGCAGCCCGCAGGACAGGAACACAGATACGCAGTATTTT CASSPQDRNTDTQYF
once TRBJ1-1 TRBD1 TRBV7-2 TGTGCCAGCAGCCGAGACAGGGGCCAAGAAGCTTTCTTT CASSRDRGQEAFF